This TCR beta chain was observed in a study of blood T cell repertoires in COVID-19. Study overall: The United States, Italy and Spain supplied acute and convalescent COVID-19 samples.

Original methodology: Amplification of reference gene primers provided the estimated nucleated cell counts. Libraries were prepared by immunoSEQ multiplex PCR; TCRdb keeps only in-frame clonotypes and omits some of them. The D gene and trimming were derived from the DNA, and the V and J assignments and clone size from that table. The sample includes tens of thousands of clones, 82% of them seen just once. V lost 1 base and J lost 3; bases outside the gene matches: 11. The CDR3 spans 18 residues. Germline CDR1 is SGHTA and CDR2 is FQGNSA. This chain joins TRBV7-2 and TRBJ2-7; TRBD2 aligns across 11 bases. Material for sequencing was peripheral blood. This TCR came from a human donor in a cohort sampled during active COVID-19. CDR3 sequence reads: CASSLGTSGPRARYEQYF. The CDR3 region has the DNA TGTGCCAGCAGCTTAGGGACTAGCGGGCCCCGGGCCCGCTACGAGCAGTACTTC.